This passage covers 8 T cell receptor beta chains from one sample sequenced in a study of OX40 agonist ivuxolimab in advanced cancers. TCRdb keeps only in-frame clones here, not all; method: immunoSEQ multiplex PCR. Of 81,000 or so clones listed, about 92% are singletons. The sequencing used CD4+ or CD8+ T cells sorted from blood, collected in a trial of the OX40 agonist ivuxolimab. These receptors came from an adult with an advanced solid tumor such as melanoma, head and neck, liver or kidney cancer.

The chain uses TRBV30 and TRBJ1-5; 10 nucleotides match TRBD1. In germline, CDR1 is GTSNPN, CDR2 SVGIG (reference sequence). With V trimmed by 0 bases and J by 4 bases, 9 bases remained unmatched. The CDR3 consists of 17 residues. The DNA of the CDR3 is TGTGCCTGGAGTGTACGCGACAGGGGGCTTGGTAATCAGCCCCAGCATTTT. Amino acids: CAWSVRDRGLGNQPQHF.

The rearrangement links TRBV5-6 to TRBJ2-5, with 8 bases that match TRBD1. Looked up from germline, CDR1 is SGHDT and CDR2 is YYEEEE. Trimming at V came to 0 bases and at J to 0 bases, leaving 7 bases not matched to a gene. The length of the CDR3 is 17 residues. This chain's CDR3 is CASSLAQGAVYQETQYF. The CDR3, as DNA: TGTGCCAGCAGCTTGGCTCAGGGGGCCGTGTACCAAGAGACCCAGTACTTC.

This clone was observed a single time. This chain connects TRBV15 to TRBJ2-7; 13 bases align to TRBD2. The V and J ends lost 4 bases and 5 bases, in that order; junction bases with no gene match: 8. Germline V gene sequence: CDR1 LNHNV, CDR2 YYDKDF (reference sequence). The CDR3 is made up of 16 amino acids. The CDR3 region has the DNA TGTGCCACCAGCAACATTGGACTAGCGGGAGCGGACGAGCAGTACTTC. Its protein is CATSNIGLAGADEQYF.

V gene TRBV28 combines with J gene TRBJ1-5, with D uncertain. Germline V lookup: CDR1 MDHEN, CDR2 SYDVKM. The CDR3 has 13 amino acids. The ends were cut back, 2 bases at V and 2 bases at J, with 4 bases in the middle. CDR3 region: CASSLSGNQPQHF. The CDR3 DNA reads as TGTGCCAGCAGTTTAAGCGGCAATCAGCCCCAGCATTTT.

The chain is built from TRBV15 and TRBJ1-5, with D unclear. The germline V gene encodes CDR1 LNHNV and CDR2 YYDKDF (reference sequence). Deletions cut 3 bases from V and 5 bases from J, with 14 bases between. The CDR3 runs to 15 residues. The CDR3 reads CATSSANPGYQPQHF. Written as DNA, the CDR3 is TGTGCCACCAGCAGTGCTAACCCGGGGTATCAGCCCCAGCATTTT.

V and J are TRBV5-6 and TRBJ1-1; possible D gene TRBD1, 5 bases. The CDR3 is 18 residues long. The ends were cut back, 0 bases at V and 7 bases at J, with 25 bases in the middle. Per the germline V gene, CDR1 is SGHDT and CDR2 is YYEEEE. CDR3 DNA: TGTGCCAGCAGCTTGGGACGGAGTACTCATACCTCCAGGGATGAAGCTTTCTTT. This codes for CASSLGRSTHTSRDEAFF.

The J gene is TRBJ1-5, the V gene TRBV5-8, with unresolved D. CDR3 length equals 14 residues. V was trimmed by 0 bases and J by 3 bases, leaving 7 bases between them. Germline lookup yields CDR1 SGHTS and CDR2 YDEGEE. The CDR3 DNA follows: TGTGCCAGCAGCTTGGTACCAGACAATCAGCCCCAGCATTTT. This sequence encodes CASSLVPDNQPQHF.

The J gene is TRBJ2-5, the V gene TRBV19; possible D gene TRBD1, 6 bases. The CDR3 length is 16 residues. Deletions cut 5 bases from V and 2 bases from J, with 18 bases between. Per the germline V gene, CDR1 is LNHDA and CDR2 is SQIVND (reference sequence). CDR3 sequence: CASSSFGQITQETQYF. CDR3 sequence (DNA): TGTGCCAGTAGTTCCTTCGGACAGATAACACAAGAGACCCAGTACTTC.